This T cell receptor (beta chain) is from a study of human T cells and chemical hapten exposure. Study overall: Small differences in pooled library volume mainly drove the variation in TCR yields per sample.

MiXCR, applied by TCRdb to the RACE reads, yields one record per CDR3 protein. There are 75,000 to 100,000 distinct CDR3 sequences in the sample; about 12% occur only once, and 3.5% lies in the top ten. Trimming at V came to 7 bases and at J to 8 bases, leaving 8 bases not matched to a gene. The CDR3 length is 13 residues. Per the germline V gene, CDR1 is SQVTM and CDR2 is ANQGSEA. Regarding time point: patch test 1, 2 weeks after DPC sensitization. The sample's treatment: therapeutic diphenylcyclopropenone sensitization with weekly scalp DPC. The rearrangement joins TRBV29-1 to TRBJ2-1; 10 bases align to TRBD1. Sequenced material: whole blood, taken in connection with sensitization to the hapten diphenylcyclopropenone (DPC). This receptor was taken from a woman aged 60-75 years with alopecia areata. Some clones in this sample may be carry-over from other donors' samples. The CDR3 bases are TGCAGCGCCGGGACAGGGGTCCCCTATGAGCAGTTCTTC. Its translation is CSAGTGVPYEQFF.